These T cell receptor beta chains were read from a single sample in a study of memory CD4+ T cells and cytomegalovirus serostatus. The method was immunoSEQ multiplex PCR; TCRdb's version includes in-frame clones alone and lacks a portion of them. This table has 85,000 to 100,000 clones, 80% appearing once. Source material: memory CD4+ T cells from blood. These TCRs come from an adult in good health and CMV-seropositive. Each CDR3 is given with its conserved first and last residue.

j_gene: TRBJ2-7; v_gene: TRBV28; CDR3aa: CASRPPQSSYEQYF
j_gene: TRBJ1-4; v_gene: TRBV5-1; CDR3aa: CASSLAPQGRATNEKLFF
j_gene: TRBJ2-2; v_gene: TRBV5-1; CDR3aa: CASSLGLAGSTGELFF
j_gene: TRBJ2-7; v_gene: TRBV5-1; CDR3aa: CASSALRGTYEQYF
j_gene: TRBJ1-4; v_gene: TRBV6-1; CDR3aa: CASRPGQAEKLFF
j_gene: TRBJ2-3; v_gene: TRBV10-3; CDR3aa: CAISEGVAGGPPSTDTQYF
j_gene: TRBJ1-1; v_gene: TRBV28; CDR3aa: CASSLPTTMNTEAFF
j_gene: TRBJ2-2; v_gene: TRBV11-2; CDR3aa: CASSLYQFGASGELFF
j_gene: TRBJ2-4; v_gene: TRBV28; CDR3aa: CASRDGQGANIQYF
j_gene: TRBJ2-7; v_gene: TRBV28; CDR3aa: CASSPRGGTGGLYEQYF
j_gene: TRBJ1-2; v_gene: TRBV9; CDR3aa: CASSATGIYGYTF
j_gene: TRBJ2-1; v_gene: TRBV28; CDR3aa: CASSFSPNEQFF
j_gene: TRBJ1-5; v_gene: TRBV19; CDR3aa: CASTKAGTKYF
j_gene: TRBJ1-1; v_gene: TRBV29-1; CDR3aa: CSVELTQGGTEAFF
j_gene: TRBJ1-1; v_gene: TRBV6-5; CDR3aa: CASSFNRLMNTEAFF
j_gene: TRBJ1-1; v_gene: TRBV6-1; CDR3aa: CASRPDSGTEAFF
j_gene: TRBJ2-7; v_gene: TRBV9; CDR3aa: CASSSGGTSNYEQYF
j_gene: TRBJ2-7; v_gene: TRBV5-1; CDR3aa: CASSLLGPLFNEQYF
j_gene: TRBJ2-7; v_gene: TRBV2; CDR3aa: CASSERAGGGDEQYF
j_gene: TRBJ1-1; v_gene: TRBV7-2; CDR3aa: CASSLAAGRTEAFF
j_gene: TRBJ2-3; v_gene: TRBV7-2; CDR3aa: CASSPGLAADTQYF
j_gene: TRBJ2-3; v_gene: TRBV27; CDR3aa: CASNTNGRDRKQYF
j_gene: TRBJ2-3; v_gene: TRBV9; CDR3aa: CASGPSMDTQYF
j_gene: TRBJ2-2; v_gene: TRBV2; CDR3aa: CASSGQGGNTGELFF